This paragraph covers one T cell receptor (beta chain) sequence. Its antigen is as yet unknown. Assay: immunoSEQ multiplex PCR; the TCRdb copy retains only in-frame clones and omits some. Here the sample spans tens of thousands of clones, 91% being singletons. The length of the CDR3 is 15 residues. Germline V gene data show CDR1 as SNHLY and CDR2 as FYNNEI. With 4 bases clipped from V and 3 bases from J, the junction kept 9 bases outside the gene matches. Related graft donors supplied nonmyeloablative bone marrow transplants, and mixed chimerism was transient. Unstimulated Tregs (CD4+CD25+CD127-) and CD4+CD25- non-Tregs were sorted from PBMCs. The data originate from a study of Tregs in tolerant kidney transplant recipients. Study-wide results and caveats: Validation in larger populations is needed because few patients were studied. Biological reproducibility was not directly addressed, but technical replication error appeared minimal.

The chain carries TRBV2 and TRBJ2-7, with 7 bases fitting TRBD2. The sample consisted of CD8+ T cells from blood (PBMCs), taken 24 months after the transplant. The TCR was taken from a human patient who received a combined kidney and bone marrow transplant. Some T cells may originate from the graft donor. In nucleotides, the CDR3 is TGTGCCAGCAGTGGTGTCCTAGCGGTCCGCTACGAGCAGTACTTC. Translating gives CASSGVLAVRYEQYF.